What follows are 32 T cell receptor beta chains derived from one specimen sequenced in a study of blood T cell repertoires in COVID-19. Profiled with immunoSEQ multiplex PCR; TCRdb holds only in-frame clones, not every one. The table shows 230,000 or so clones, with about nine tenths occurring only once. The source material was PBMCs or T cells enriched from blood (not recorded which). The receptor source for this set is a woman in her forties with acute COVID-19.

The J gene is TRBJ2-7, the V gene TRBV7-2, with D perhaps TRBD2 (7 bases). V was shortened by 5 bases and J by 4 bases, with 15 bases between the two germline ends. CDR1 is SGHTA, CDR2 FQGNSA, per germline. This CDR3 has 14 amino acids. The DNA for the CDR3 is TGTGCCAGCAGCCCCCCGGGGGGCTATTACGAGCAGTACTTC. It codes for CASSPPGGYYEQYF.

This chain joins TRBV10-3 and TRBJ1-1; D is unclear. The germline V and J ends were trimmed by 0 bases and 3 bases, with 5 bases remaining between them. This CDR3 has 13 amino acids. Germline values: CDR1 ENHRY, CDR2 SYGVKD. CDR3 DNA sequence: TGTGCCATCAGTGAGTCGACTGACACTGAAGCTTTCTTT. Translating it yields CAISESTDTEAFF.

The chain combines TRBV3-1 (or the pseudogene TRBV3-2) with TRBJ2-5; TRBD2 agrees at 7 bases. V lost 1 base and J lost 1; bases outside the gene matches: 12. Germline CDR1 is LGHDT and CDR2 is YNNKEL (reference sequence). The CDR3 is 18 residues long. The CDR3 DNA is TGTGCCAGCAGCCAAGGCCCGTCTAGCGGAGTTTTCCAAGAGACCCAGTACTTC. It codes for CASSQGPSSGVFQETQYF.

A single count supports this clone. This sequence joins TRBV10-2 and TRBJ2-3; 7 bases are a match to TRBD2. V lost 1 base to trimming and J lost 1 base; unmatched junction nucleotides: 2. The V gene's germline CDR1 is WSHSY and CDR2 SAAADI. The CDR3 has 15 residues. The CDR3 coding sequence is TGCGCCAGCAGTGAGTTGGGAGGGGGCACAGATACGCAGTATTTT. Protein sequence: CASSELGGGTDTQYF.

The chain couples TRBV15 to TRBJ1-2, with 11 bases matching TRBD1. The germline V gene encodes CDR1 LNHNV and CDR2 YYDKDF (reference sequence). This CDR3 comprises 18 residues. The J segment lost 6 bases and the V segment lost 0 bases, leaving 12 bases of the junction unmatched. The CDR3 nucleotides are TGTGCCACCAGCAGAGACGGTCGGACAGGGGGCAGTAAGGATGGCTACACCTTC. It codes for CATSRDGRTGGSKDGYTF.

V and J are TRBV14 and TRBJ1-2; 9 positions agree with TRBD1. Germline V CDR1 and CDR2: SGHDN, FVKESK. J was trimmed by 3 bases and V by 3 bases; bases with no gene match: 11. The CDR3 totals 17 residues. This CDR3 is CASSQDRYGDRDYGYTF. The CDR3 coding sequence is TGTGCCAGCAGCCAGGACCGTTACGGGGACAGGGACTATGGCTACACCTTC.

The rearrangement links TRBV6-5 to TRBJ1-1, with D unresolved. Trimming shortened V by 0 bases and J by 0 bases, and 8 bases separated the two germline ends. The CDR3 contains 15 residues. Germline V gene data show CDR1 as MNHEY and CDR2 as SVGAGI. The DNA of the CDR3 is TGTGCCAGCAGTTACTCGATACATTTGAACACTGAAGCTTTCTTT. The encoded protein is CASSYSIHLNTEAFF.

The chain is built from TRBV27 and TRBJ1-5; 9 bases agree with TRBD1. J lost 3 bases, V lost 6 bases, and 6 bases had no gene match. Germline loops: CDR1 MNHEY, CDR2 SMNVEV (reference sequence). This CDR3 has 15 amino acids. The chain's CDR3 is CASSRTGAINQPQHF. CDR3 nucleotides: TGTGCCAGCAGCCGGACAGGGGCCATCAATCAGCCCCAGCATTTT.

This rearrangement joins TRBV7-8 to TRBJ2-5; 12 bases agree with TRBD1. J lost 6 bases, V lost 1 base, and 12 bases had no gene match. The germline CDR1 and CDR2 sequences are SGHVS and FQNEAQ. CDR3 length equals 18 residues. The CDR3 nucleotides are TGTGCCAGCAGCTTAGGAACCGGGACAGGGGGCGCCGGAAAGACCCAGTACTTC. It translates to CASSLGTGTGGAGKTQYF.

This clone was detected once. This chain joins TRBV19 and TRBJ1-4, with D possibly being TRBD1 (5 bases). V lost 8 bases and J lost 3, with 16 bases in between. The CDR3 totals 15 residues. Germline V gives CDR1 LNHDA, CDR2 SQIVND (reference sequence). In DNA, the CDR3 is TGTGCCAGTGGGGTCGGCGGGGCCTCTAATGAAAAACTGTTTTTT. Translation gives CASGVGGASNEKLFF.

The chain is built from TRBV7-7 and TRBJ2-1; D possibly corresponds to TRBD2 (5 bases). Germline V gene data show CDR1 as SSHAT and CDR2 as FNYEAQ (reference sequence). Trimming stripped 5 bases from V and 0 bases from J, with 11 bases between. This CDR3 region has 15 residues. The CDR3 sequence is CASSQLGPSYNEQFF. CDR3 coding DNA: TGTGCCAGCAGCCAACTAGGACCCTCCTACAATGAGCAGTTCTTC.

In this sample, this clone turned up once. The CDR3 spells CASISQGAAGNTIYF. The CDR3 region has the DNA TGTGCCAGTATTTCCCAGGGGGCGGCTGGAAACACCATATATTTT. The V gene is TRBV19, the J gene TRBJ1-3, with 8 bases aligning to TRBD1. Unmatched junction bases numbered 7, after V lost 7 bases and J lost 2 bases. The CDR3 covers 15 residues. CDR1 is LNHDA and CDR2 is SQIVND in the germline V gene (reference sequence).

V usage is TRBV30 and J usage is TRBJ1-1, with no clear D. The CDR3 is 14 residues long. The germline V and J ends were trimmed by 1 base and 3 bases, with 12 bases remaining between them. The V gene's germline CDR1 is GTSNPN and CDR2 SVGIG (reference sequence). Written as DNA, the CDR3 is TGTGCCTGGAGTGGTCTCGGGAGGGACACTGAAGCTTTCTTT. This gives the protein CAWSGLGRDTEAFF.

The chain uses TRBV12-3 or TRBV12-4 and TRBJ1-2; possible D gene TRBD1, 6 bases. V was clipped by 2 bases and J by 7 bases, with 11 bases between them. The CDR3 has 13 residues. This CDR3 is CASSLQGILGYTF. CDR3 nucleotides: TGTGCCAGCAGTTTACAGGGGATCCTTGGCTACACCTTC.

The rearrangement uses TRBV9 and TRBJ2-7; TRBD2 is a possible D gene (5 bases). The CDR3 consists of 16 residues. Germline V CDR1 and CDR2: SGDLS, YYNGEE. Trimming removed 0 bases at V and 3 bases at J, with 16 bases between. The CDR3 protein is CASSVAAASSYYEQYF. DNA for the CDR3: TGTGCCAGCAGCGTAGCAGCAGCTTCTAGCTACTACGAGCAGTACTTC.

J is TRBJ1-2 and V is TRBV19; no clear D gene. The V end was cut by 4 bases, the J end by 4 bases, with 7 bases between. Germline values: CDR1 LNHDA, CDR2 SQIVND (reference sequence). The CDR3 totals 12 residues. The CDR3 nucleotides are TGTGCCAGTAGTAGAGACGTCTATGGCTACACCTTC. Translation gives CASSRDVYGYTF.

The chain couples TRBV7-2 to TRBJ1-4, with 9 bases lining up with TRBD1. This CDR3 has 14 residues. The germline gives CDR1 SGHTA, CDR2 FQGNSA. Germline trimming cut 4 bases from V and 5 bases from J; bases unmatched to any gene: 2. The CDR3 sequence is CASSSTGGNEKLFF. In DNA form, the CDR3 reads TGTGCCAGCAGCTCAACAGGGGGCAATGAAAAACTGTTTTTT.

The chain links TRBV6-5 to TRBJ1-2; possibly TRBD1 for D (6 bases). CDR3 size: 13 residues. The V and J ends lost 5 bases and 5 bases respectively, with 12 bases between them. Germline V CDR1 and CDR2: MNHEY, SVGAGI. DNA for the CDR3: TGTGCCAGCAGTCCTCTCCAGGGGTATGGCTACACCTTC. Protein product: CASSPLQGYGYTF.

The rearrangement links TRBV7-2 to TRBJ1-3; unclear D gene. This CDR3 spans 15 amino acids. Trimming removed 0 bases at V and 0 bases at J, with 6 bases between. Germline lookup yields CDR1 SGHTA and CDR2 FQGNSA. CDR3 in DNA: TGTGCCAGCAGCTTAGCAACGGTCTCTGGAAACACCATATATTTT. The encoded protein is CASSLATVSGNTIYF.

This clone has only a few counts. The chain has TRBV30 and TRBJ1-1; D is possibly TRBD1 (5 bases). Germline V gene data show CDR1 as GTSNPN and CDR2 as SVGIG (reference sequence). This CDR3 is 12 amino acids long. V was trimmed by 0 bases and J by 8 bases, leaving 10 bases between them. CDR3: CAWSVTGWEAFF. In DNA form, the CDR3 reads TGTGCCTGGAGTGTAACAGGATGGGAAGCTTTCTTT.

The table lists this clone with a count of one. The chain couples TRBV5-1 to TRBJ2-1; tentative D call: TRBD1 (5 bases). V lost 0 bases, J lost 8 bases, and 9 bases lay in between. The germline V gene has CDR1 SGHRS and CDR2 YFSETQ. CDR3 length equals 13 residues. As DNA, the CDR3 is TGCGCCAGCAGCTTGGATCAGGGCGATGAGCAGTTCTTC. It is translated as CASSLDQGDEQFF.

The chain links TRBV21-1 to TRBJ1-6. TRBV21-1 constitutes a pseudogene. The CDR3 runs 15 residues. CDR3 protein: CASSPHRGTNSPLHF. CDR3 bases: TGTGCCAGCAGCCCCCACCGGGGGACCAATTCACCCCTCCACTTT.

The chain recombines TRBV7-8 with TRBJ1-2, with 9 bases matching TRBD1. The CDR3 has 15 amino acids. Per the germline V gene, CDR1 is SGHVS and CDR2 is FQNEAQ. Trimming removed 5 bases from V and 7 bases from J; junction bases left unmatched: 11. The CDR3 spells CASSPWTGVLSGYTF. Here the CDR3 DNA reads TGTGCCAGCAGCCCCTGGACAGGGGTGTTATCTGGCTACACCTTC.

J is TRBJ1-2 and V is TRBV14; D gene uncertain. V was pared by 5 bases and J by 4 bases, with 17 bases between. This CDR3 spans 15 amino acids. Germline-derived CDR1 and CDR2 are SGHDN and FVKESK. The CDR3 here is CASSETLGDFYGYTF. The CDR3, as DNA: TGTGCCAGCAGCGAAACCCTCGGGGATTTCTATGGCTACACCTTC.

This clone showed up just a few times. J is TRBJ2-2 and V is TRBV4-3; 8 bases fit TRBD2. The CDR3 totals 16 residues. Looked up from germline, CDR1 is LGHNA and CDR2 is YSLEER. V lost 4 bases, J lost 2 bases, and 6 bases stayed unmatched. The CDR3 sequence: CASSLGTRGNTGELFF. CDR3 DNA: TGCGCCAGCAGCCTAGGGACTAGAGGCAACACCGGGGAGCTGTTTTTT.

The chain carries TRBV30 and TRBJ1-4, with a weak D call TRBD1 (5 bases). Trimming cost V 1 base and J 8 bases, with 11 bases left between them. CDR1 is GTSNPN, CDR2 SVGIG, per germline (reference sequence). The CDR3 length is 13 residues. CDR3 loop: CAWSARRGEKLFF. In nucleotides, the CDR3 is TGTGCCTGGAGTGCCAGGCGGGGCGAAAAACTGTTTTTT.

This sequence joins TRBV2 and TRBJ1-2, with D unclear. Germline V gene data show CDR1 as SNHLY and CDR2 as FYNNEI. The CDR3 is 12 amino acids. This CDR3 is CLTNPRVYGYTF. Here the CDR3 DNA reads TGTCTCACCAATCCAAGAGTATATGGCTACACCTTC.

CDR3 sequence: CASRSGGSGNTIYF. DNA of the CDR3: TGTGCCAGCAGAAGCGGGGGGTCTGGAAACACCATATATTTT. V usage is TRBV27 and J usage is TRBJ1-3; tentatively, D is TRBD1 (5 bases). Per the germline V gene, CDR1 is MNHEY and CDR2 is SMNVEV (reference sequence). Deletions cut 6 bases from V and 1 base from J, with 10 bases between. The CDR3 has 14 amino acids.

The V gene is TRBV3-1 (or the pseudogene TRBV3-2), the J gene TRBJ2-3; 9 bases fit TRBD2. V dropped 4 bases and J dropped 5; count of bases not matched to a gene: 16. CDR1 LGHDT and CDR2 YNNKEL come from the germline V gene (reference sequence). This CDR3 region has 18 residues. Here the CDR3 DNA reads TGTGCCAGCAGCCTATCAAGGGCGAGCGGGGGGTTAGGAGATACGCAGTATTTT. Encoded protein: CASSLSRASGGLGDTQYF.

V and J are TRBV9 and TRBJ2-2; maybe TRBD2 (5 bases). This CDR3 is built from 15 residues. Germline assignment: CDR1 SGDLS and CDR2 YYNGEE. V was pared by 8 bases and J by 6 bases, with 20 bases between. CDR3: CASSSSGDMAGELFF. The DNA for the CDR3 is TGTGCCAGTTCGAGCAGCGGAGATATGGCCGGGGAGCTGTTTTTT.

This clone was counted between two and nine times. The chain recombines TRBV18 with TRBJ1-1; maybe TRBD1 (6 bases). The CDR3 is made up of 13 amino acids. Germline V CDR1 and CDR2: KGHSH, LQKENI. With 7 bases removed from V and 5 bases from J, the gap between germline ends came to 14 bases. The CDR3 is CASFPQGRTEAFF. In nucleotides, the CDR3 is TGTGCCAGCTTCCCTCAGGGGAGAACTGAAGCTTTCTTT. Using reference TRBV18 and TRBJ1-1 for the parts outside the CDR3, the full variable domain is NAGVMQNPRHLVRRRGQEARLRCSPMKGHSHVYWYRQLPEEGLKFMVYLQKENIIDESGMPKERFSAEFPKEGPSILRIQQVVRGDSAAYFCASFPQGRTEAFFGQGTRLTVV.

This clone was counted only a few times. J is TRBJ2-5 and V is TRBV6-2 or TRBV6-3; 8 positions match TRBD1. V gave up 5 bases and J gave up 5 bases; unmatched junction bases: 10. Germline V CDR1 and CDR2: MNHEY, SVGEGT. The CDR3 sequence is 15 residues long. The CDR3 here is CASSPGQGVLETQYF. Here the CDR3 DNA reads TGTGCCAGCAGTCCCGGACAGGGAGTTCTGGAGACCCAGTACTTC.